This TCR beta chain was observed in a study of OX40 agonist ivuxolimab in advanced cancers. Study-wide context: A history of anti-PD-1, anti-PD-L1 or anti-CTLA-4 therapy was acceptable, and over 35% had some. Whole-study results and caveats: Some patients who did not respond also had low normalized T-cell clonal expansion. Specificity for antigen went undetermined in the expanded peripheral T cells.

A remark on this clone: Its antigen is not identified.

The CDR3 totals 11 residues. CDR1 and CDR2 (germline): SGHRS, YFSETQ. Assay used: immunoSEQ multiplex PCR; TCRdb lists only in-frame clones, some missing. The table includes about 38,000 clones, 70% to 85% detected once. This receptor was identified in an adult with an advanced solid tumor such as melanoma, head and neck, liver or kidney cancer. Source: CD4+ or CD8+ T cells sorted from blood, taken in a trial of the OX40 agonist ivuxolimab. V is TRBV5-1 and J is TRBJ2-5; D remains ambiguous. The DNA end favors TRBJ2-7, so the J call may be wrong. DNA of the CDR3: TGCGCCAGCAGCGTAGCCTACGAGCAGTACTTC. Its translation: CASSVAYEQYF.